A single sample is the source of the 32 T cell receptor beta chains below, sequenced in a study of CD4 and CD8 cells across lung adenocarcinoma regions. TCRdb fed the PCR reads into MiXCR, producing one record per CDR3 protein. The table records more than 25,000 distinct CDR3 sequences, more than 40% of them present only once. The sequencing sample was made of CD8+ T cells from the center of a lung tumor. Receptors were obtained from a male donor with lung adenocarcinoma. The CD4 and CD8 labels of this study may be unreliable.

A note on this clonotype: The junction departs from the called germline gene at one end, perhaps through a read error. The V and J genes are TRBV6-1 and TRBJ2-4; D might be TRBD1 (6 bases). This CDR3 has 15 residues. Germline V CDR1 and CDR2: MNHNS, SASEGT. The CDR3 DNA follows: TGTGCCAGCGGTCTCGCGATCCGGGACAAAAACATCCAGTACTTC. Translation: CASGLAIRDKNIQYF.

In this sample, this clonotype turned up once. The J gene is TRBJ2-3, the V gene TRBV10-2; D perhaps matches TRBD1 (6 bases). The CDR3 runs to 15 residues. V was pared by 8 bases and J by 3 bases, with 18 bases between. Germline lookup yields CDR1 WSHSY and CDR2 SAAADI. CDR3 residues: CASGGTGSITDTQYF. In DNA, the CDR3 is TGCGCCAGCGGAGGAACAGGGTCTATAACAGATACGCAGTATTTT.

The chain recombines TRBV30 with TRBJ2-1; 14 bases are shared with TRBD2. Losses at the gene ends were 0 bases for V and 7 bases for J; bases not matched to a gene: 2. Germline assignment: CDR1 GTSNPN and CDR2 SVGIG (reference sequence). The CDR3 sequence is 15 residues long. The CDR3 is CAWSVGTSGRNEQFF. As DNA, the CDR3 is TGTGCCTGGAGTGTAGGGACTAGCGGGAGAAATGAGCAGTTCTTC.

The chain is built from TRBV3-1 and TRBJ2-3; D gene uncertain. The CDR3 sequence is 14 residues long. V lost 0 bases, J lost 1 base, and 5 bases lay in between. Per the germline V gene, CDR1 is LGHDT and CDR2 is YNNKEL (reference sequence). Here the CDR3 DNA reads TGTGCCAGCAGCCAAGATCCCCGCACAGATACGCAGTATTTT. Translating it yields CASSQDPRTDTQYF.

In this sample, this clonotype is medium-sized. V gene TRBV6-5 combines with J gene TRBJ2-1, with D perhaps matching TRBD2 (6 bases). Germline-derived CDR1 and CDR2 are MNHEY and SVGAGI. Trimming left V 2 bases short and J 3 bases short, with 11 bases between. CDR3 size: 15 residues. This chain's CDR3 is CASSYTTGLYNEQFF. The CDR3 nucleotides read TGTGCCAGCAGTTACACTACGGGACTCTACAATGAGCAGTTCTTC.

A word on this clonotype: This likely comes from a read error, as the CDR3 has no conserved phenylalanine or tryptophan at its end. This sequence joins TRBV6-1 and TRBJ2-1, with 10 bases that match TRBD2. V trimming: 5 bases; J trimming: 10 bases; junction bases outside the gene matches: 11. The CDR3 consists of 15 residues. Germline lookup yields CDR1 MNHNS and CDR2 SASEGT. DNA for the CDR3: TGTGCCAGCAGTCCCTTAGCGGGAGGCTCCATCGAGCAGTTCTTA. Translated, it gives CASSPLAGGSIEQFL.

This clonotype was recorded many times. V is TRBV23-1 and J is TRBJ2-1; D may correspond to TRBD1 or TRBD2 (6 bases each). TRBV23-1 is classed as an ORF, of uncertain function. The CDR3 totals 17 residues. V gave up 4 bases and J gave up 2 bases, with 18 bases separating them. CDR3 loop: CASSREEGGPTYNEQFF. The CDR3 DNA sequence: TGCGCCAGCAGTCGGGAGGAAGGGGGGCCCACCTACAATGAGCAGTTCTTC.

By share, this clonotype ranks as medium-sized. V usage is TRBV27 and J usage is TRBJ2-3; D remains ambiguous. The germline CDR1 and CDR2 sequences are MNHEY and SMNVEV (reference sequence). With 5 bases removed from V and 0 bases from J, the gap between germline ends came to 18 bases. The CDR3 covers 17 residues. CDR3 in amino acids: CASSPWLGRGSTDTQYF. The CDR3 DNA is TGTGCCAGCAGTCCCTGGCTGGGCCGAGGCAGCACAGATACGCAGTATTTT.

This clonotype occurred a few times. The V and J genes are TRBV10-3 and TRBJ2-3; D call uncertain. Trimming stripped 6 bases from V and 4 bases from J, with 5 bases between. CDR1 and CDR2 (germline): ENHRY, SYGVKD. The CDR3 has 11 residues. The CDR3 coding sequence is TGTGCCATCAGGGACGCAGATACGCAGTATTTT. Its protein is CAIRDADTQYF.

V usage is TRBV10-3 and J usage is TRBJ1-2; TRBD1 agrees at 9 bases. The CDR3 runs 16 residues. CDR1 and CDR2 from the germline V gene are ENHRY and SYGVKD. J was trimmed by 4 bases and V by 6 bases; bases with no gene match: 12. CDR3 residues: CAIRVTGGGSAYGYTF. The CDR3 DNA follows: TGTGCCATCAGAGTCACAGGGGGCGGTTCTGCCTATGGCTACACCTTC.

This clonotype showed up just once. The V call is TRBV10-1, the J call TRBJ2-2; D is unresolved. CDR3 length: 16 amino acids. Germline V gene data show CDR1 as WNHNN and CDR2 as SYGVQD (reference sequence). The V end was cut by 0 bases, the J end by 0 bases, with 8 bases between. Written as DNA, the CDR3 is TGCGCCAGCAGTGAGTCGAAGAGACCGAACACCGGGGAGCTGTTTTTT. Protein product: CASSESKRPNTGELFF.

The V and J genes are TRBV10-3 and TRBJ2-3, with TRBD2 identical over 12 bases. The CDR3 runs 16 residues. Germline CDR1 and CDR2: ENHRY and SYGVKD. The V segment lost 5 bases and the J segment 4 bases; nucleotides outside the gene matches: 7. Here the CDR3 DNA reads TGTGCCATCAGTTCCAGGACTAGCGGGATTTCAGATACGCAGTATTTT. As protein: CAISSRTSGISDTQYF.

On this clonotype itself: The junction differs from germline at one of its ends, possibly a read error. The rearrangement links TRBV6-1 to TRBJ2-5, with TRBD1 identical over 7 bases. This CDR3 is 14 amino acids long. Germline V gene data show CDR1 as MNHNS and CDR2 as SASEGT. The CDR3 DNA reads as TGTGCGGGCAGAGGGGGCCGAGTGGAAGAGACGCAGTACTTC. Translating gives CAGRGGRVEETQYF.

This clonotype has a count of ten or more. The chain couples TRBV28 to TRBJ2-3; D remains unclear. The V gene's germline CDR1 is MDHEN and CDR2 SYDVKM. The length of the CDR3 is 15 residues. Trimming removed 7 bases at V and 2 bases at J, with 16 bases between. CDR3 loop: CASKSPGPSTDTQYF. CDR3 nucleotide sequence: TGTGCCAGCAAATCCCCCGGACCATCCACAGATACGCAGTATTTT.

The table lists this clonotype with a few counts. The chain's CDR3 is CSARSGITYNEQFF. In DNA, the CDR3 is TGCAGCGCTCGTAGCGGGATCACCTACAATGAGCAGTTCTTC. The rearrangement uses TRBV29-1 and TRBJ2-1, with 8 bases matching TRBD2. With V trimmed by 7 bases and J by 2 bases, 7 bases remained unmatched. The CDR3 consists of 14 residues. CDR1 and CDR2 (germline): SQVTM, ANQGSEA.

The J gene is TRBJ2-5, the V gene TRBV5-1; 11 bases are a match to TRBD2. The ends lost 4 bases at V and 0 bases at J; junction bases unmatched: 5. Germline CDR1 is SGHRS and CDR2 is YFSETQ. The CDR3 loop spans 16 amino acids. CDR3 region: CASSQGLAGDQETQYF. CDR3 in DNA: TGCGCCAGCAGCCAAGGACTAGCGGGCGACCAAGAGACCCAGTACTTC.

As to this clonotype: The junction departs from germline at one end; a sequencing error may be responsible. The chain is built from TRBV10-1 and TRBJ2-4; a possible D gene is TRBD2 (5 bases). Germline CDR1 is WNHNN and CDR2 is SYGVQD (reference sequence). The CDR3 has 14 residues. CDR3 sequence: CGGSGLGAKDIQYF. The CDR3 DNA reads TGCGGCGGCAGTGGGCTGGGAGCCAAAGACATTCAGTACTTC.

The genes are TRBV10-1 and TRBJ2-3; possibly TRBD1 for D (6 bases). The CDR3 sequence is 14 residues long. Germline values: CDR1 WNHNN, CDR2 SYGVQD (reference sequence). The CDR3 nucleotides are TGCGGCGGCAGGGGCAGGCATGCCAAAGATACGCAGTATTTT. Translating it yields CGGRGRHAKDTQYF.

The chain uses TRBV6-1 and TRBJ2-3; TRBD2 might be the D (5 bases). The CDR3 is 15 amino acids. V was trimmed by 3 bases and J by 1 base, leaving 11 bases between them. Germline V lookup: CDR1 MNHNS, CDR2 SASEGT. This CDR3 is CASSDPSLGTDTQYF. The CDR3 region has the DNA TGTGCCAGCAGTGATCCTAGCTTAGGCACAGATACGCAGTATTTT.

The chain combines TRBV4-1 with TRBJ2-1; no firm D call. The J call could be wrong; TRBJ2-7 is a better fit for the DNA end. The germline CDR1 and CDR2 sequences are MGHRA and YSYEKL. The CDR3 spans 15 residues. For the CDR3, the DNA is TGCGCCAGCAGCCCGATCGACCTCAGCTCCTACGAGCAGTACTTC. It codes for CASSPIDLSSYEQYF.

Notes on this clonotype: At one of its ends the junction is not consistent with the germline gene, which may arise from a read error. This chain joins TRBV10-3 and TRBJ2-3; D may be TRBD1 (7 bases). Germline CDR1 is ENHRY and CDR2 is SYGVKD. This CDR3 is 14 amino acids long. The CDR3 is CGIRGRRAQDIQYF. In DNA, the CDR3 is TGTGGCATCAGGGGGAGGAGAGCCCAAGACATTCAGTATTTC.

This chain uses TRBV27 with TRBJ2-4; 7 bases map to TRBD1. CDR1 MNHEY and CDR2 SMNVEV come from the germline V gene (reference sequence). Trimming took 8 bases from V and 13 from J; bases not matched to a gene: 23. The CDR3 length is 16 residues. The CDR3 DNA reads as TGTGCCAGCGGGGGACGAGGGGGCTTAGCCAAAGAGATCCAGTACTTC. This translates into CASGGRGGLAKEIQYF.

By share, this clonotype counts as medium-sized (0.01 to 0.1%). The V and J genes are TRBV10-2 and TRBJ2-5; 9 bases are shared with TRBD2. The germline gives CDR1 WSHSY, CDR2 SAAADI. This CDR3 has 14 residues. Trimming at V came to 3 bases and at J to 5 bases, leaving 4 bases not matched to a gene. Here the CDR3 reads CASSEAGGLETQYF. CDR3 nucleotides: TGCGCCAGCAGTGAAGCGGGAGGTCTCGAGACCCAGTACTTC.

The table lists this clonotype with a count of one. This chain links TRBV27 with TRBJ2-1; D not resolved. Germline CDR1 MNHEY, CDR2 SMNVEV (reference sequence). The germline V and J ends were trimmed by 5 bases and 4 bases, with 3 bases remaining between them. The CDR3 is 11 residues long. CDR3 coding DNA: TGTGCCAGCAGTGGTTACAATGAGCAGTTCTTC. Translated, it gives CASSGYNEQFF.

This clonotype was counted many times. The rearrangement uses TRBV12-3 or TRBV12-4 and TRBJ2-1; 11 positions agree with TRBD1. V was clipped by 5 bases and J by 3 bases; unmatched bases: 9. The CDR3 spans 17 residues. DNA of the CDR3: TGTGCCAGCAGTCCAACCGGACAGGGGGCATACTACAATGAGCAGTTCTTC. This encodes CASSPTGQGAYYNEQFF.

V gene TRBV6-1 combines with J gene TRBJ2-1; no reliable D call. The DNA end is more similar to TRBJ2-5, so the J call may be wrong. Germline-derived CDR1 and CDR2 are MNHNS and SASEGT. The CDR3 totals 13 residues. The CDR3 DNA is TGTGCCAGTTCGTACGGCCCGGGAGAGACCCAGTACTTC. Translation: CASSYGPGETQYF.

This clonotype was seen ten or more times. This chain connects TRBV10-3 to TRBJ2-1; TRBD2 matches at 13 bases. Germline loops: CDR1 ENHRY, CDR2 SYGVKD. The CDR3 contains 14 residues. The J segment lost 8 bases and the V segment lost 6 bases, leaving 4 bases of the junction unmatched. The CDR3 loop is CAIRGLAGVDEQFF. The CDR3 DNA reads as TGTGCCATCAGAGGACTAGCGGGAGTTGATGAGCAGTTCTTC.

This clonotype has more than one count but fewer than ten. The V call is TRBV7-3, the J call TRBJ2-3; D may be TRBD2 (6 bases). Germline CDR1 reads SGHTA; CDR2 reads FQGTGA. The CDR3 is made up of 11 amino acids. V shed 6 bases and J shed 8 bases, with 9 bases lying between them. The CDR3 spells CASSPGGTQYF. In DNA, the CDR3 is TGTGCCAGCAGTCCCGGGGGTACGCAGTATTTT.

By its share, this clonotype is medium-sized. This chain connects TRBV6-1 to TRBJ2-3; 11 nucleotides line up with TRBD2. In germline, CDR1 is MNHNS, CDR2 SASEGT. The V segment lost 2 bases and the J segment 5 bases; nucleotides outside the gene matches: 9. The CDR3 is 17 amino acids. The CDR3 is CASSEFLLAGVVDTQYF. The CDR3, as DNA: TGTGCCAGCAGTGAATTCCTACTAGCGGGAGTCGTAGATACGCAGTATTTT.

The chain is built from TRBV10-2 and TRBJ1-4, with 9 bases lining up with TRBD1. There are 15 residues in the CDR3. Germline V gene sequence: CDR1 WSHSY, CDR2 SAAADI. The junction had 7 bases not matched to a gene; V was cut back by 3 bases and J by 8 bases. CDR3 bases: TGCGCCAGCAGTGACCCCGGACAGGGGTCAGAAAAACTGTTTTTT. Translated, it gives CASSDPGQGSEKLFF.

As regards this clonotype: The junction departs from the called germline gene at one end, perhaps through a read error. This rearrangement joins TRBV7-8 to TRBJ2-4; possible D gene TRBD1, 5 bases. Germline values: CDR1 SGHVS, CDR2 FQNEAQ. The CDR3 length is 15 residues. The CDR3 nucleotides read TGTGCCAGCAGCCTGGGGCTAGGAGCGAACTACATTCAGTATTTC. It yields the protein CASSLGLGANYIQYF.

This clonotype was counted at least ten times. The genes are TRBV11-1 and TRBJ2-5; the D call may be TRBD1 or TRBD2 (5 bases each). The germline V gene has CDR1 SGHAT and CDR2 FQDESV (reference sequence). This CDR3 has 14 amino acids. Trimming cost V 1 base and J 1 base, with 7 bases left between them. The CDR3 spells CASSLVGGQETQYF. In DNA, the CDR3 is TGTGCCAGCAGCTTAGTTGGGGGCCAAGAGACCCAGTACTTC.